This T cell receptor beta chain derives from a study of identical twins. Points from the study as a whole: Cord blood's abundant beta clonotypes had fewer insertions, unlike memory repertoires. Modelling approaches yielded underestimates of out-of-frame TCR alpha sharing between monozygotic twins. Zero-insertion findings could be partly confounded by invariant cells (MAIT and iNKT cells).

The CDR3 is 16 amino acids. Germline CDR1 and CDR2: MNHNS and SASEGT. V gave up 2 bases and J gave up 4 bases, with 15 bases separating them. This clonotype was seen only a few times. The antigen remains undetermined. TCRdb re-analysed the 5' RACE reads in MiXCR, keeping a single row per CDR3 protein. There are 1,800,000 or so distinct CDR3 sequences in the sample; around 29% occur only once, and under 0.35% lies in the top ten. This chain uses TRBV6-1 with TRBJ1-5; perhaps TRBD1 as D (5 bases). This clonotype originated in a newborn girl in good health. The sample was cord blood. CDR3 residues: CASSELKGTLNQPQHF. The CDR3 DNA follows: TGTGCCAGCAGTGAATTAAAAGGGACGTTGAATCAGCCCCAGCATTTT.